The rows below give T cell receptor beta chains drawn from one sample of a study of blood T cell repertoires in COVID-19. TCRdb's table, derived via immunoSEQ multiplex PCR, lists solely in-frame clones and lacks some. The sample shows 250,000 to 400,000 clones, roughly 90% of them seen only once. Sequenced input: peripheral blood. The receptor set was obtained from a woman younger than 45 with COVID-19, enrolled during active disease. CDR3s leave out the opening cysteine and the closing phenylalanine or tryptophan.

ASSPRAGGVGELF | TRBJ2-2 | TRBV7-2
ASTGNIDSPLH | TRBJ1-6 | TRBV10-1
ASSFSATNQPQH | TRBJ1-5 | TRBV13
ASSQETSGSPQETQY | TRBJ2-5 | TRBV14
ASSSGKGGDNSGNTIY | TRBJ1-3 | TRBV7-9
ASSEQGIAEKLF | TRBJ1-4 | TRBV5-1
ASSLGDSGFDEQF | TRBJ2-1 | TRBV19
ASSWTLTGADEQY | TRBJ2-7 | TRBV5-1
ASSFGAGATDTQY | TRBJ2-3 | TRBV11-3
ASKVQGVRQPQH | TRBJ1-5 | TRBV28
ASSVRANTEAF | TRBJ1-1 | TRBV7-9
ASSLAGGSGYT | TRBJ1-2 | TRBV12-3/TRBV12-4
AWSGQGANTEAF | TRBJ1-1 | TRBV30
AWTTGASNQPQH | TRBJ1-5 | TRBV30
ASSLEGVNSPLH | TRBJ1-6 | TRBV5-1